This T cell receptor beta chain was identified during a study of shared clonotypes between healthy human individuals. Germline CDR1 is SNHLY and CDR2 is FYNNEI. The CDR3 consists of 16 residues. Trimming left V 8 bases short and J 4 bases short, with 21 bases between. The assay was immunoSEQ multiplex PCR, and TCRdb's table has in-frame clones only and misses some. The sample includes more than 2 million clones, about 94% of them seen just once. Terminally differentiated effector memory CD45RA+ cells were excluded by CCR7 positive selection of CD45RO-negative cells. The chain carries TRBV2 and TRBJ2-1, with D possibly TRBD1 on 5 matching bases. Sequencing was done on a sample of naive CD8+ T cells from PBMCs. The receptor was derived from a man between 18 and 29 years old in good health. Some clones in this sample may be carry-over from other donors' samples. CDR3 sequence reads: CASPKVGQLMYNEQFF. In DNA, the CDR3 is TGTGCCAGCCCCAAGGTGGGGCAGCTAATGTACAATGAGCAGTTCTTC. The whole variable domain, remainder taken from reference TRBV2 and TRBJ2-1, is EPEVTQTPSHQVTQMGQEVILRCVPISNHLYFYWYRQILGQKVEFLVSFYNNEISEKSEIFDDQFSVERPDGSNFTLKIRSTKLEDSAMYFCASPKVGQLMYNEQFFGPGTRLTVL.